Below are 5 T cell receptor beta chains sequenced from a single sample in a study of read filtering for tumor transcriptome and immune sequencing. Molecular barcoded adaptors covering alpha/delta and beta/gamma chains were used on approximately 400 ng RNA. MiXCR, applied by TCRdb to the reads, yields one record per CDR3 protein. In the table there are 57,000 or so distinct CDR3 sequences, around 21% of which are singletons. The specimen was a population of CD138-negative cells sorted from bone marrow. The receptors were gathered from a donor aged 40 or over with multiple myeloma.

This clonotype has more than one count but fewer than ten. The chain uses TRBV20-1 and TRBJ2-3; 12 bases agree with TRBD2. V gave up 5 bases and J gave up 6 bases; unmatched junction bases: 9. Germline CDR1 DFQATT, CDR2 SNEGSKA (reference sequence). This CDR3 is 15 amino acids long. CDR3 DNA sequence: TGCAGTGCTGCCACCTCTAGCGGGGGGGCTGATACGCAGTATTTT. Its translation is CSAATSSGGADTQYF.

To note about this clonotype: A clone one base away is much larger, so this may be a read error. The chain is built from TRBV20-1 and TRBJ2-5, with 11 bases aligning to TRBD2. CDR1 is DFQATT and CDR2 is SNEGSKA in the germline V gene (reference sequence). J was trimmed by 3 bases and V by 5 bases; bases with no gene match: 5. The CDR3 has 14 residues. CDR3 in DNA: TGCAGTGCTCTGGGGACTAGCGGCAAAGAGACCCAGTACTTC. Amino acid sequence: CSALGTSGKETQYF.

This clonotype was counted ten times or more. The chain is built from TRBV20-1 and TRBJ2-3; D perhaps matches TRBD1 (6 bases). Deletions cut 4 bases from V and 3 bases from J, with 11 bases between. This CDR3 has 13 residues. Germline V lookup: CDR1 DFQATT, CDR2 SNEGSKA (reference sequence). DNA for the CDR3: TGCAGTGCTAAGGGGGTGGGAACAGATACGCAGTATTTT. Encoded protein: CSAKGVGTDTQYF.

This clonotype showed up many times. The V call is TRBV6-1, the J call TRBJ2-1; TRBD1 matches at 7 bases. Per germline, CDR1 MNHNS and CDR2 SASEGT. The CDR3 loop spans 17 amino acids. V was clipped by 0 bases and J by 2 bases; unmatched bases: 7. CDR3 bases: TGTGCCAGCAGTGAAGCAGGGACAGTTACCCCCTACAATGAGCAGTTCTTC. Translated, it gives CASSEAGTVTPYNEQFF.

This clonotype was counted a single time. A read error may explain this, as a much larger clone is one base away. The chain employs TRBV5-1 and TRBJ2-3; possible D gene TRBD2, 6 bases. CDR3 length: 16 residues. Germline V lookup: CDR1 SGHRS, CDR2 YFSETQ. Trimming cost V 4 bases and J 4 bases, with 19 bases left between them. CDR3 sequence: CASSRERRGSADTQYF. CDR3 DNA: TGCGCCAGCAGCCGGGAGCGGCGGGGTAGCGCAGATACGCAGTATTTT.